The present T cell receptor beta chain was sequenced within a study of T cells in Graves' hyperthyroidism and ophthalmopathy. This CDR3 is 17 amino acids long. Trimming left V 3 bases short and J 5 bases short, with 20 bases between. Germline CDR1 and CDR2: SNHLY and FYNNEI. This clonotype was detected many times. Using RNA transcripts as the source, TCR beta CDR3 regions were amplified. The TCR CDR3 first-round RT-PCR relied on the HTBI primer set. TCRdb redid the calling of the multiplex PCR reads with MiXCR, one entry per CDR3 protein. The sample shows roughly 400,000 distinct CDR3 sequences, roughly 14% of them seen only once.

Sequenced: blood. The rearrangement uses TRBV2 and TRBJ1-5; weak D call: TRBD1 (5 bases). The clonotype comes from a woman under 30 with Graves' hyperthyroidism that later progressed to Graves' ophthalmopathy. The CDR3 region has the DNA TGTGCCAGCAGTGACCAGGGCAATTCTTGGGAATATCAGCCCCAGCATTTT. As protein: CASSDQGNSWEYQPQHF.